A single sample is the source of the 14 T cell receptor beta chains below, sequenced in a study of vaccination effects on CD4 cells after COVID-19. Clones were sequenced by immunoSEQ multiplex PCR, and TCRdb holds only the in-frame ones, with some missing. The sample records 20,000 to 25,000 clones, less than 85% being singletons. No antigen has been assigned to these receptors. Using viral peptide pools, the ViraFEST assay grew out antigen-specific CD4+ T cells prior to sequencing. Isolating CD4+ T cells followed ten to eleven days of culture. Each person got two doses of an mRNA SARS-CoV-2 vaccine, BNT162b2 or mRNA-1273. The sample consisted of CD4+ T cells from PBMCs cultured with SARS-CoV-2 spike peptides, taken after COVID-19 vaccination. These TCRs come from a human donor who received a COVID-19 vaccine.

The CDR3 loop reads CASSPERTAGELFF. The CDR3 DNA reads TGTGCCAGCTCACCTGAACGGACTGCCGGGGAGCTGTTTTTT. The genes are TRBV18 and TRBJ2-2; TRBD2 might be the D (5 bases). Germline CDR1 is KGHSH and CDR2 is LQKENI. This CDR3 has 14 amino acids. V lost 3 bases and J lost 6, with 11 bases in between. The whole variable domain, filled in from reference TRBV18 and TRBJ2-2, reads NAGVMQNPRHLVRRRGQEARLRCSPMKGHSHVYWYRQLPEEGLKFMVYLQKENIIDESGMPKERFSAEFPKEGPSILRIQQVVRGDSAAYFCASSPERTAGELFFGEGSRLTVL.

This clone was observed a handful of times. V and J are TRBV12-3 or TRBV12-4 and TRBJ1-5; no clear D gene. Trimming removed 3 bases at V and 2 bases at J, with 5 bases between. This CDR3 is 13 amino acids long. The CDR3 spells CASSFGGNQPQHF. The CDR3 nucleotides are TGTGCCAGCAGTTTTGGTGGCAATCAGCCCCAGCATTTT.

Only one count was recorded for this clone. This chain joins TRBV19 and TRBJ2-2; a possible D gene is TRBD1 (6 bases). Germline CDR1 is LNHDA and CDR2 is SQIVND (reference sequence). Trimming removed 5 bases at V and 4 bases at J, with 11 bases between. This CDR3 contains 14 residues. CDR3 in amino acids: CASSVDRPTGELFF. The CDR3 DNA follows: TGTGCCAGTAGTGTTGACAGGCCCACCGGGGAGCTGTTTTTT.

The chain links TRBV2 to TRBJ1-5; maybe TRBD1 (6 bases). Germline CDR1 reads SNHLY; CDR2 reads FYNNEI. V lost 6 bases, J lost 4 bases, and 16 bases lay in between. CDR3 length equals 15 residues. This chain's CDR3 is CASRWDNYENQPQHF. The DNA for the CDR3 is TGTGCCAGCAGATGGGACAACTACGAAAATCAGCCCCAGCATTTT.

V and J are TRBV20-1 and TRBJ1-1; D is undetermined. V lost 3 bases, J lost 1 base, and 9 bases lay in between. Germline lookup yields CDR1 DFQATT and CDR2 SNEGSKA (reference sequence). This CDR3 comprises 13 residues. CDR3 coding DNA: TGCAGTGCTAGTCGGGCCCCGAACACTGAAGCTTTCTTT. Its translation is CSASRAPNTEAFF.

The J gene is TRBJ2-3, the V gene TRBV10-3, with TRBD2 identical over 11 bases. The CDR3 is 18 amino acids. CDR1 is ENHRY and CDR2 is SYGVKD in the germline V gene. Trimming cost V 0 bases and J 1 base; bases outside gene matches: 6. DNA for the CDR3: TGTGCCATCAGTGAGTCATACCCGACTAGCGGGGGCACAGATACGCAGTATTTT. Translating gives CAISESYPTSGGTDTQYF.

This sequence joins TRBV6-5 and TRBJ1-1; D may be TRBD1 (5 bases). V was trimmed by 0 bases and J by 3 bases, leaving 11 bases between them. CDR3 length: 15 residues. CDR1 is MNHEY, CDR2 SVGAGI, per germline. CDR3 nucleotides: TGTGCCAGCAGTTACTCGCCCAGGGTGGACACTGAAGCTTTCTTT. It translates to CASSYSPRVDTEAFF.

The chain's CDR3 is CASSYTWQGTYEQYF. The CDR3 coding sequence is TGTGCCAGCAGTTACACTTGGCAGGGGACCTACGAGCAGTACTTC. J is TRBJ2-7 and V is TRBV6-5; maybe TRBD1 (6 bases). V lost 2 bases, J lost 2 bases, and 13 bases lay in between. This CDR3 region has 15 residues. Germline CDR1 MNHEY, CDR2 SVGAGI.

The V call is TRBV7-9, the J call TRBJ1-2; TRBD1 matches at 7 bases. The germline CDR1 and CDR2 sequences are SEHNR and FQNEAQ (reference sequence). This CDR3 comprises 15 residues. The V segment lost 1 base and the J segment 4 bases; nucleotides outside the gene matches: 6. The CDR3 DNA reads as TGTGCCAGCAGCTTAGATGAGGGGGCGGGCTATGGCTACACCTTC. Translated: CASSLDEGAGYGYTF.

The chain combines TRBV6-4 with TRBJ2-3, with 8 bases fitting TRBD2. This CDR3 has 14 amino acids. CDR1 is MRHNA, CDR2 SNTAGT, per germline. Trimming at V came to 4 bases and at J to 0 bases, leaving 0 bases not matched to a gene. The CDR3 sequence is CASSASGSTDTQYF. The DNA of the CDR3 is TGTGCCAGCAGTGCTAGCGGGAGCACAGATACGCAGTATTTT.

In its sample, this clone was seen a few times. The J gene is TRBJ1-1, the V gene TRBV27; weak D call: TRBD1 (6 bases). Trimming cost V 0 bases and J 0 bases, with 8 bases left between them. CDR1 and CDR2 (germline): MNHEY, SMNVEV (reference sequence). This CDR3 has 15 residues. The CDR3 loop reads CASSLSGGVNTEAFF. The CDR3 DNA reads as TGTGCCAGCAGTTTATCGGGGGGCGTGAACACTGAAGCTTTCTTT.

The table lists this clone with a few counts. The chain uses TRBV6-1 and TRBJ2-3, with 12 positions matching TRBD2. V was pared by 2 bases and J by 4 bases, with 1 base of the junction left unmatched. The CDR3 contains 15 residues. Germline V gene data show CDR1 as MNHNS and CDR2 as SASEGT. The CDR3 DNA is TGTGCCAGCAGTGAACTAGCGGGGGGGCCAGATACGCAGTATTTT. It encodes CASSELAGGPDTQYF.

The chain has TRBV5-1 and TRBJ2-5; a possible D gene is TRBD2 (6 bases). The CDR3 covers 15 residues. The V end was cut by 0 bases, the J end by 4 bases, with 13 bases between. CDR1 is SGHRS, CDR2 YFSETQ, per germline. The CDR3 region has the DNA TGCGCCAGCAGCTTGGCCGGATCCGGGGGAGAGACCCAGTACTTC. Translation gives CASSLAGSGGETQYF.

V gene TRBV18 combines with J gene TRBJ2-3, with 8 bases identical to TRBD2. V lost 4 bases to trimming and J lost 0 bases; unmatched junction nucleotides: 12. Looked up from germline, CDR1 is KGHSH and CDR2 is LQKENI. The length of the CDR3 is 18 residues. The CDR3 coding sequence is TGTGCCAGCTCACTATCAGTACCACTAGCGGACAGCACAGATACGCAGTATTTT. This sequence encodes CASSLSVPLADSTDTQYF.